This T cell receptor (beta chain) was captured by sequencing in a study of relationships among human T cell subsets. Concerning this clonotype itself: What it binds is not known.

TCR alpha and beta CDR3s were amplified from mRNA by semiquantitative ARM-PCR. ARM-PCR used tagged nested gene-specific primers, then communal superprimers for exponential amplification. TCRdb reanalysed the multiplex PCR reads using MiXCR and keeps one entry per CDR3 protein. The sample lists fewer than 15,000 distinct CDR3 sequences, over 50% seen once, with under 2.5% in the top ten. Findings and caveats of the study: Bead-based sorting did not rule out CD4+CD8+ double-positive cells. Th1, Th2 and regulatory subsets overlapped substantially in CDR3 sequences. V, D, J usage, CDR3 length and N-additions were similar across seven subsets.

Anti-CD25 beads selected CD4+CD25+ regulatory T cells from positively selected CD4+ cells. Subset-specific monoclonal antibody beads were used to isolate T cell subsets. There are 14 residues in the CDR3. Germline V gene data show CDR1 as SGHRS and CDR2 as YFSETQ. The V gene lost 1 base and the J gene lost 3 bases, with 10 bases spanning the gap. The chain links TRBV5-1 to TRBJ1-2, with a weak D call TRBD1 (5 bases). Source material: Tregs sorted from blood. The TCR was taken from a man aged 35 to 55 in good health. The CDR3: CASSLSQADYGYTF. DNA for the CDR3: TGCGCCAGCAGCTTGTCACAGGCCGACTATGGCTACACCTTC.